This TCR beta chain was obtained from a study of OX40 agonist ivuxolimab in advanced cancers. Turning to the study itself: Dose-escalation patients had hepatocellular carcinoma, melanoma, renal cell or head and neck cancer. Study-wide results and limits: CD8+ T cells (on average) carried more expanded clones than CD4+ T cells. Those patients achieving a partial response at 0.1-3.0 mg/kg showed among the lowest clonal expansion.

The germline V gene encodes CDR1 SGHTA and CDR2 FQGNSA. With V trimmed by 5 bases and J by 4 bases, 2 bases remained unmatched. CDR3 length equals 13 residues. Worth noting for this clone: The target antigen is unknown.

Patients were ineligible given autoimmune disease history or systemic immunosuppression. Here immunoSEQ multiplex PCR was the method, and the copy in TCRdb shows in-frame clones only, minus some. The table shows 35,000 to 40,000 clones, with about 80% occurring only once. The sequencing here drew on CD4+ or CD8+ T cells sorted from blood, taken in a trial of the OX40 agonist ivuxolimab. This sequence joins TRBV7-2 and TRBJ2-5; 9 bases are a match to TRBD1. The origin of this receptor is an adult with an advanced solid tumor such as melanoma, head and neck, liver or kidney cancer. CDR3 region: CASSRDRAETQYF. The DNA of the CDR3 is TGTGCCAGCAGCCGGGACAGGGCAGAGACCCAGTACTTC.